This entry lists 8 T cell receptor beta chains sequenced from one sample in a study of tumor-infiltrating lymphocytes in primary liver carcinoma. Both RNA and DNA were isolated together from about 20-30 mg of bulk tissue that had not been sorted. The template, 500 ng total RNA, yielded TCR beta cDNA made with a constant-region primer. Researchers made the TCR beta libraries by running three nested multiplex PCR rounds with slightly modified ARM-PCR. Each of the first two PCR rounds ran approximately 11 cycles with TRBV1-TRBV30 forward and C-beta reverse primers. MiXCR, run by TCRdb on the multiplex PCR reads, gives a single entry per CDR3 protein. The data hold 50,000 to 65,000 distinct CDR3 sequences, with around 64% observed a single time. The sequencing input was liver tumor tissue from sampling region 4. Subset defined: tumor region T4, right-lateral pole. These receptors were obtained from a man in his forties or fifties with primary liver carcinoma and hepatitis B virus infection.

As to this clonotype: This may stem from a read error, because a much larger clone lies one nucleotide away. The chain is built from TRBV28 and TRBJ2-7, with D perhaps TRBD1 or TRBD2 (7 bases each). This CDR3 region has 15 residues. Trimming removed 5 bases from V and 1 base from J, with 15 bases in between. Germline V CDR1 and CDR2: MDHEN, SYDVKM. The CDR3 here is CASSRGGQSSYEQYF. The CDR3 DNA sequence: TGTGCCAGCAGTAGGGGGGGACAGAGTTCCTACGAGCAGTACTTC.

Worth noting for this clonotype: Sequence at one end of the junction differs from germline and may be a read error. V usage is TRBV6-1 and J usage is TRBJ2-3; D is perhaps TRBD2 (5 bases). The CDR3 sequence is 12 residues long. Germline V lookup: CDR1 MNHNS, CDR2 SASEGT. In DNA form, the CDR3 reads TGTGTCAGCTCGATCGGGGTAGATACGCAGTATTTT. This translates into CVSSIGVDTQYF.

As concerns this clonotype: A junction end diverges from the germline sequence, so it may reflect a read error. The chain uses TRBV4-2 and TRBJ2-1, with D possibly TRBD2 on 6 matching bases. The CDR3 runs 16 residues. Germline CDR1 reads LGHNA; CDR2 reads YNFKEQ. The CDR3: CASSQDGGRTYSEQFF. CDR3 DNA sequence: TGTGCCAGCAGCCAAGATGGGGGGAGGACCTACAGTGAGCAGTTCTTC.

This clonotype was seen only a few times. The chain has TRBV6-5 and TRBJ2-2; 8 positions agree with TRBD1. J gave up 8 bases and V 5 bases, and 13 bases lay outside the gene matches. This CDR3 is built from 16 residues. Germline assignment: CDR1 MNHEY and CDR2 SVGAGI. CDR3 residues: CASSAETGVGTGELFF. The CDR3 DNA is TGTGCCAGCAGTGCCGAGACAGGGGTGGGCACAGGGGAGCTGTTTTTT.

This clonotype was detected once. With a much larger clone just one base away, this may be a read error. In nucleotides, the CDR3 is TGTGCCAGCAATCCCGGACCGGGAAGGGACAGCCTGGGGGAGACCCACTACTTC. Its protein product is CASNPGPGRDSLGETHYF. V and J are TRBV28 and TRBJ2-5, with TRBD1 matching 7 bases. CDR1 and CDR2 (germline): MDHEN, SYDVKM. The CDR3 runs 18 residues. The variable domain in full, with the rest retrieved from reference TRBV28 and TRBJ2-5, is DVKVTQSSRYLVKRTGEKVFLECVQDMDHENMFWYRQDPGLGLRLIYFSYDVKMKEKGDIPEGYSVSREKKERFSLILESASTNQTSMYLCASNPGPGRDSLGETHYFGPGTRLLVL.

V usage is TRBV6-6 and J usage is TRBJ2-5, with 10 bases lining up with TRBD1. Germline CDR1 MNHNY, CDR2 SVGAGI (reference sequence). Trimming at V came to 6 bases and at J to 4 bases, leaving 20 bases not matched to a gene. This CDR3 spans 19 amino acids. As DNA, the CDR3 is TGTGCCAGCAGCAGGTCACCGGGACAGGGGCAAGTTTGGCGAGAGACCCAGTACTTC. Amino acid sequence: CASSRSPGQGQVWRETQYF.

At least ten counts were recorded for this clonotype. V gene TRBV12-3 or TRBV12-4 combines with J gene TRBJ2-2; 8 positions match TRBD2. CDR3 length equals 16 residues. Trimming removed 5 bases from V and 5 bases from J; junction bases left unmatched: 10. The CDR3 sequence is CASSGRVAGYTGELFF. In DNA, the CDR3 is TGTGCCAGCAGTGGTCGCGTAGCGGGATATACCGGGGAGCTGTTTTTT.

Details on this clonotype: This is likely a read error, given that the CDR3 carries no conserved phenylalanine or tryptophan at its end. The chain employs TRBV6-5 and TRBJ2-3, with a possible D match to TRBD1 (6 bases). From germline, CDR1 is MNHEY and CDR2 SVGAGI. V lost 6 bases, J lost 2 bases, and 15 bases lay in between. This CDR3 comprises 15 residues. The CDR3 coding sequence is TGTGCCAGCAGCCCGGACAGCTCTATCACAGATACGCAGTATCTT. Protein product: CASSPDSSITDTQYL.